This T cell receptor beta chain came from a study of T cell repertoires in cytomegalovirus infection. This clonotype has only a few counts. Antigen: not known. TCRdb processed the reads anew with MiXCR; each CDR3 protein has one entry. The sample lists about 920,000 distinct CDR3 sequences, roughly 30% occurring once. In germline, CDR1 is MGHRA, CDR2 YSYEKL. The V and J ends lost 5 bases and 2 bases respectively, with 15 bases between them. The CDR3 is made up of 15 amino acids. V is TRBV4-1 and J is TRBJ1-1; tentatively, D is TRBD1 (6 bases). The sample here was cultured CD8+ T cells from PBMCs, taken from culture after CMV antigen stimulation. This clonotype was sampled from a human donor in good health (CMV status not recorded). Some clones in this sample may be carry-over from other donors' samples. The CDR3 nucleotides read TGCGCCAGCAGCTACGCCGGGACAAGCAACACTGAAGCTTTCTTT. Translating gives CASSYAGTSNTEAFF.